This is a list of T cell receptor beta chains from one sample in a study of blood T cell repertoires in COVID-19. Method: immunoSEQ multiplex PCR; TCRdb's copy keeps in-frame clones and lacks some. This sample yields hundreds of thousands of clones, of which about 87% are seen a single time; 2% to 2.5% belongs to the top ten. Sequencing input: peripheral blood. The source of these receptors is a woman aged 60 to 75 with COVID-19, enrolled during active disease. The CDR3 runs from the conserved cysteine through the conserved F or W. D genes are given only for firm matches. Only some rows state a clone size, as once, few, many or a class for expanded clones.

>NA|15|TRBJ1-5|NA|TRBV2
TGTGCCAGCAGTGAGGGAGGGGCAGTGAGTCAGCCCCAGCATTTT
CASSEGGAVSQPQHF
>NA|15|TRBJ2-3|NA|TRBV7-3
TGTGCCAGCAGCGGCGGAAAGGGGGACACAGATACGCAGTATTTT
CASSGGKGDTDTQYF
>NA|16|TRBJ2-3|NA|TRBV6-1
TGTGCCAGCAGTGAACGTTGGCAGGGACTCACAGATACGCAGTATTTT
CASSERWQGLTDTQYF
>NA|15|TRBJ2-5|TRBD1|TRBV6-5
TGTGCCAGCAGAGTGACAGGGACGACTCGAGAGACCCAGTACTTC
CASRVTGTTRETQYF
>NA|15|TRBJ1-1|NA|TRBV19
TGTGCCAGTAGCTGGAGGCACAGGGAAGGATGGAAAGCTTTCTTT
CASSWRHREGWKAFF
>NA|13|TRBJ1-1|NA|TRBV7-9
TGTGCCAGCAGCTTAGGCGGCGCGGATGAAGCTTTCTTT
CASSLGGADEAFF
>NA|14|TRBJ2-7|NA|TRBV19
TGTGCCAGTAGCCGGAGTTCTTTTTCCTACGAGCAGTACTTC
CASSRSSFSYEQYF
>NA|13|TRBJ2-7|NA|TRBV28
TGTGCCAGCAGTTTACTGGGGGGCTACGAGCAGTACTTC
CASSLLGGYEQYF
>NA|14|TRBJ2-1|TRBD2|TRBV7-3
TGTGCCAGCAGCATTAGCGGGGGCCACAATGAGCAGTTCTTC
CASSISGGHNEQFF
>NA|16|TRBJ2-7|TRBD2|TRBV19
TGTGCCAGTACTCGGACTAGCGGGGGCAGCTCCTACGAGCAGTACTTC
CASTRTSGGSSYEQYF
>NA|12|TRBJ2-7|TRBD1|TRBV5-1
TGCGCCAGCAGCCCCGACAGGGAGAACAGTCACTTC
CASSPDRENSHF
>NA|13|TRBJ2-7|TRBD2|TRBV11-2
TGTGCCAGCAGCTTGGGACTAGCGGAAAAGCAGTACTTC
CASSLGLAEKQYF
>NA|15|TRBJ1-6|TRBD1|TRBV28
TGTGCCAGCAGATACACCGGGACAGCCTATTCACCCCTCCACTTT
CASRYTGTAYSPLHF
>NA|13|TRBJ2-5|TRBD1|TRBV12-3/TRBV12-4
TGTGCCAGCAGCAGAATCGACAGGGCGACCCAGTACTTC
CASSRIDRATQYF
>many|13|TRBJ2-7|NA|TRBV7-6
TGTGCCAGCAGCTTAGAGAGGTACTACGAGCAGTACTTC
CASSLERYYEQYF
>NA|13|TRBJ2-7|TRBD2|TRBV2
TGTGCCAGCAGTTGGAGCGGGGGCTACGAGCAGTACTTC
CASSWSGGYEQYF
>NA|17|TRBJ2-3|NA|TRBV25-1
TGTGCCAGCAGTGAATATGGGGGTGGGAGGATCCCACTTGGGCAGTATTTT
CASSEYGGGRIPLGQYF
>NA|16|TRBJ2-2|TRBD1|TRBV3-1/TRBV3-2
TGTGCCAGCAGCCAAAGGACAGGGTCGAACACCGGGGAGCTGTTTTTT
CASSQRTGSNTGELFF
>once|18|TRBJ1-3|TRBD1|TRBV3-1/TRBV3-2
TGTGCCAGCAGCCCGTGGACAGGGGCCCTGAGCTCTGGAAACACCATATATTTT
CASSPWTGALSSGNTIYF
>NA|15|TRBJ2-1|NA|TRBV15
TGTGCCACCAGCAGAGGCGGGGTCTCCTACAATGAGCAGTTCTTC
CATSRGGVSYNEQFF
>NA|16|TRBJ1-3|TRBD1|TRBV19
TGTGCCAGTACACCGAGGGGACAGGGGAGCGGAAACACCATATATTTT
CASTPRGQGSGNTIYF
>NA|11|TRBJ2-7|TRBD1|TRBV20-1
TGCAGTGTACAGGGGCGATACGAGCAGTACTTC
CSVQGRYEQYF
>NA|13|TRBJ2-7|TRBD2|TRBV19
TGTGCCAGTAGTATTGGGGGGGGCTACGAGCAGTACTTC
CASSIGGGYEQYF
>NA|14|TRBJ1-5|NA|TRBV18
TGTGCCAGCTCACCACAAGCAGGGGATCAGCCCCAGCATTTT
CASSPQAGDQPQHF
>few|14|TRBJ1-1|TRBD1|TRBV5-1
TGCGCCAGCAGCTTAGGGACAGGGGGCACTGAAGCTTTCTTT
CASSLGTGGTEAFF
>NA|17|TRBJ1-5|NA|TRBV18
TGTGCCAGCTCACCAGCTGACAGGCTTCTCAGCAATCAGCCCCAGCATTTT
CASSPADRLLSNQPQHF
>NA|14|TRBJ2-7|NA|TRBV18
TGTGCCAGCTCACCAAAGCAGGGCACCTACGAGCAGTACTTC
CASSPKQGTYEQYF
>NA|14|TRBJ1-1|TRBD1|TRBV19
TGTGCCAGTACCCGGACAGGGGGGCTCACTGAAGCTTTCTTT
CASTRTGGLTEAFF
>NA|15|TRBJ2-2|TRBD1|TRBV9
TGTGCCAGCAGCGTCCGGGACAGTCTCACCGGGGAGCTGTTTTTT
CASSVRDSLTGELFF
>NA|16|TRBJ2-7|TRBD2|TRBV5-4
TGTGCCAGCAGCTGGGGGACTAGCGGGGCTTCCTACGAGCAGTACTTC
CASSWGTSGASYEQYF
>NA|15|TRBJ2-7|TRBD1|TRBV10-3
TGTGCCATCAGTGAGTCCGGACAGGGTAACTACGAGCAGTACTTC
CAISESGQGNYEQYF
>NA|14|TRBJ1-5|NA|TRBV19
TGTGCCAGTAGTATACGGGGAAGATATCAGCCCCAGCATTTT
CASSIRGRYQPQHF
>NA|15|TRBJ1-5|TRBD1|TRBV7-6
TGTGCCAGCAGCCCTGGGACAGGGGTAGGCCAGCCCCAGCATTTT
CASSPGTGVGQPQHF
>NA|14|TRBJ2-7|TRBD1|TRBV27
TGTGCCAGCAGCCCTGACAGGGGGCAAAGGGAGCAGTACTTC
CASSPDRGQREQYF
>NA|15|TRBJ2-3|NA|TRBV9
TGTGCCAGCAACCCCTGGGGCTCCTTCACAGATACGCAGTATTTT
CASNPWGSFTDTQYF
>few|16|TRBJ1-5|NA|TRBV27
TGTGCCAGCAGTGGCGGGGGTTCCCAGGCCTATCAGCCCCAGCATTTT
CASSGGGSQAYQPQHF
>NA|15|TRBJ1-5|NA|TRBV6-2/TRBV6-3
TGTGCCAGCAGTTACCCGGGGGTAATCAATCAGCCCCAGCATTTT
CASSYPGVINQPQHF
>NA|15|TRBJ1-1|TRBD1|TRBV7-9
TGTGCCAGCAGCGGACGGGAACAGGGGGCCACTGAAGCTTTCTTT
CASSGREQGATEAFF
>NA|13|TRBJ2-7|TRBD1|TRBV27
TGTGCCAGCAGTTTCCCGGACAGGGGCGGACAGTACTTC
CASSFPDRGGQYF
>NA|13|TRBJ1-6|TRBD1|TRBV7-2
TGTGCCAGCAGCTTGACAGGGGGTTCACCCCTCCACTTT
CASSLTGGSPLHF